This T cell receptor beta chain originates from a study of monozygotic twins with inflammatory bowel disease (dated by TCRdb to between 2019 and 2020). As for the study more broadly: The full study comprised around 30 monozygotic twin pairs: nine German pairs (four IBD-concordant, five IBD-discordant) and 19 IBD-discordant Danish pairs. Disease-associated traits were sought mainly through comparisons between IBD patients and their genetically identical healthy co-twins within discordant pairs. Each individual had, on average, about 151 000 unique TCRalpha sequences and 181 000 unique TCRbeta sequences available for analysis. Results and caveats for the whole study, not just this receptor: No single strong signal or clonotype linked to IBD turned up in the results, so the idea that one exists was not supported. IBD patients shared fewer clonotypes with other individuals than healthy twins did, most markedly in patients showing signs of disease activity. A decrease in TCRbeta repertoire diversity, as measured by inverse Simpson index, was observed in IBD patients compared with their healthy co-twins. Differing immunosuppressive treatments among patients may have added background noise and inter-individual variability to the repertoires. Concordant and discordant twins showed no difference in repertoire similarity, possibly because of limited statistical power. The analysis was unable to tell apart different T cell subtypes.

Libraries came from 5' RACE. For each TCR library, approximately 3.5 ug of total RNA was used. For each sample, cDNA was synthesized in eight separate reactions using SMARTScribe reverse transcriptase. During cDNA synthesis, template switching introduced unique molecular identifiers that contained a 6-nucleotide sample barcode. TCRalpha and TCRbeta cDNA was amplified by two nested PCRs of 16 and 9 cycles, with bead purification after each PCR. Before amplification, the cDNA was both treated with uracil DNA-glycosylase and purified with the QIAquick PCR purification kit. The second PCR was the step at which Illumina TruSeq-compatible adapters and sample-specific barcodes were added. TapeStation and Qubit were used to check library quality and concentration, and approximately 5.5 ng of each library went into the pool. Pooled libraries were sequenced on an Illumina HiSeq2500 single-index Rapid Run with 2 x 100 bp reads and custom sequencing primers. In the authors' own workflow: MiGEC version 1.2.6 was used for UMI-based consensus assembly to correct PCR and sequencing errors. MiXCR version 2.1.1 handled V(D)J alignment, clonotype assembly and CDR3 extraction. Gene usage, clonotype sharing and MAIT/NKT TCR abundance were normalised by analysing the top 1000, 10 000 and 20 000 clonotypes per sample. Diversity was computed as the inverse Simpson index with the vegan R package after downsampling to 27 000 UMIs. Paired Mann-Whitney U tests on discordant twin pairs were used, with Benjamini-Hochberg multiple-testing correction. TCRdb reprocessed the public reads and reports one entry per CDR3 protein sequence, without DNA. The V and J calls and clone size are TCRdb's, not the authors'. This sample's table contains tens of thousands of distinct CDR3 sequences. Clones ranked in the top ten supply 7.4% of the sample.

From each donor, an approximately 2.4 ml peripheral blood sample was drawn into PAXgene tubes and stored at -80 degrees C. Total RNA was isolated from whole blood with the PAXgene blood miRNA kit on an automated QIAcube, without T cell sorting. Deep TCRalpha and TCRbeta repertoire profiling with unique molecular barcoding was performed on peripheral blood of monozygotic twin pairs concordant or discordant for inflammatory bowel disease. For every twin pair, smoking habits were documented, and each individual was categorised as a current, former or never smoker. Regarding this clonotype: Its antigen has not been determined.

In the germline V gene, CDR1 corresponds to SGHDN and CDR2 to FVKESK. The CDR3 numbers 13 residues from cysteine through phenylalanine. Only the protein sequence is given. This clonotype originated in a human donor with ulcerative colitis or Crohn's disease, or a healthy co-twin of an affected twin (not recorded which). The sample comprised blood. The chain uses TRBV14 and TRBJ1-1; there is no DNA to check the TCRdb D call of TRBD1. The CDR3 region reads CASSIDRGAEAFF.